Presented here are 21 T cell receptor beta chains from one specimen sequenced in a study of T cells in Graves' hyperthyroidism and ophthalmopathy. The investigators amplified TCR beta CDR3 regions from RNA transcripts. TCR CDR3 regions were first amplified by RT-PCR with HTBI primers. TCRdb called the multiplex PCR reads again in MiXCR, with one record for every CDR3 protein. The sample includes 500,000 to 650,000 distinct CDR3 sequences, 17% seen only once; the top ten take 17%. Sequencing was done on a sample of blood. The source of these receptors is a woman in her late teens or twenties with Graves' ophthalmopathy.

This clonotype has a count of ten or more. The chain links TRBV3-1 to TRBJ2-7, with D possibly being TRBD2 (5 bases). Germline assignment: CDR1 LGHDT and CDR2 YNNKEL (reference sequence). The V gene lost 3 bases and the J gene lost 4 bases, with 10 bases spanning the gap. CDR3 size: 13 residues. The DNA for the CDR3 is TGTGCCAGCAGCCATGGACTGCAGTACGAGCAGTACTTC. Encoded protein: CASSHGLQYEQYF.

This chain joins TRBV5-1 and TRBJ1-2; maybe TRBD1 (5 bases). CDR1 SGHRS and CDR2 YFSETQ come from the germline V gene. The CDR3 has 15 residues. V shed 4 bases and J shed 0 bases, with 13 bases lying between them. DNA of the CDR3: TGCGCCAGCAGCCCATCGACAGTTCCTAACTATGGCTACACCTTC. Encoded protein: CASSPSTVPNYGYTF.

This chain uses TRBV9 with TRBJ2-3, with 12 bases identical to TRBD2. Losses at the gene ends were 3 bases for V and 5 bases for J; bases not matched to a gene: 7. This CDR3 has 16 amino acids. CDR1 SGDLS and CDR2 YYNGEE come from the germline V gene. The CDR3 bases are TGTGCCAGCAGCGGAAGGACTAGCGGGGATTTAGATACGCAGTATTTT. Its translation is CASSGRTSGDLDTQYF. The full variable domain, its missing parts supplied by reference TRBV9 and TRBJ2-3, is DSGVTQTPKHLITATGQRVTLRCSPRSGDLSVYWYQQSLDQGLQFLIQYYNGEERAKGNILERFSAQQFPDLHSELNLSSLELGDSALYFCASSGRTSGDLDTQYFGPGTRLTVL.

The rearrangement joins TRBV5-6 to TRBJ2-7; TRBD1 aligns across 8 bases. J gave up 5 bases and V 3 bases, and 7 bases lay outside the gene matches. Germline CDR1 SGHDT, CDR2 YYEEEE. The CDR3 totals 14 residues. The CDR3 reads CASSSLTTGDEQYF. The CDR3 nucleotides read TGTGCCAGCAGCTCCCTAACGACAGGGGACGAGCAGTACTTC.

This clonotype was found a few times. The chain employs TRBV5-4 and TRBJ2-1, with 7 bases that match TRBD2. J lost 3 bases, V lost 1 base, and 7 bases had no gene match. From germline, CDR1 is SGHNT and CDR2 YYREEE (reference sequence). CDR3 length: 16 residues. The CDR3 DNA follows: TGTGCCAGCAGCTTGCCACTTGCGGGAGACTACAATGAGCAGTTCTTC. This codes for CASSLPLAGDYNEQFF.

Points on this clonotype: Compared with germline, one end of the junction differs, possibly owing to a read error. The J gene is TRBJ1-1, the V gene TRBV11-3; weak D call: TRBD1 (5 bases). The CDR3 consists of 13 residues. Germline V gene lookup returns CDR1 SGHNT and CDR2 YENEEA. The CDR3 DNA is TGTGCCAGCAGCTTGGGGGGTACCACTGAAGCTTCCTTT. It codes for CASSLGGTTEASF.

V gene TRBV7-8 combines with J gene TRBJ2-7, with D perhaps assigned TRBD1 or TRBD2 (5 bases each). Per the germline V gene, CDR1 is SGHVS and CDR2 is FQNEAQ. The V and J ends lost 1 base and 9 bases respectively, with 19 bases between them. The CDR3 covers 15 residues. The CDR3 DNA reads as TGTGCCAGCAGCTTAGGTTTAGACGAGGGGCTCACGCAGTACTTC. As protein: CASSLGLDEGLTQYF.

The chain uses TRBV4-1 and TRBJ2-1, with D possibly called TRBD1 or TRBD2 (6 bases each). This CDR3 comprises 14 residues. V gave up 0 bases and J gave up 8 bases, with 11 bases separating them. CDR1 is MGHRA and CDR2 is YSYEKL in the germline V gene. DNA of the CDR3: TGCGCCAGCAGCCAAGATGGAGGGGGACATGAGCAGTTCTTC. This codes for CASSQDGGGHEQFF.

This clonotype was seen only a few times. The genes are TRBV20-1 and TRBJ2-7; D perhaps matches TRBD1 (6 bases). CDR1 is DFQATT, CDR2 SNEGSKA, per germline (reference sequence). This CDR3 contains 15 residues. V was pared by 5 bases and J by 3 bases, with 20 bases between. The CDR3 sequence is CSAAQDSWTFYEQYF. The CDR3 region has the DNA TGCAGTGCTGCCCAGGACAGTTGGACGTTCTACGAGCAGTACTTC.

This clonotype showed up many times. This chain uses TRBV10-3 with TRBJ2-3, with 13 bases fitting TRBD2. The CDR3 sequence is 17 residues long. The germline CDR1 and CDR2 sequences are ENHRY and SYGVKD. The trim removed 6 bases at V and 4 bases at J, leaving 10 bases unmatched. The CDR3 bases are TGTGCCATCAGCCAGACTAGCGGGAGGAGGAAGGCAGATACGCAGTATTTT. Its translation is CAISQTSGRRKADTQYF.

The V and J genes are TRBV28 and TRBJ1-1; 7 nucleotides line up with TRBD1. Germline V CDR1 and CDR2: MDHEN, SYDVKM. V dropped 1 base and J dropped 5; count of bases not matched to a gene: 4. The length of the CDR3 is 14 residues. The CDR3 spells CASSLSGGRTEAFF. In nucleotides, the CDR3 is TGTGCCAGCAGTTTATCAGGGGGTAGGACTGAAGCTTTCTTT.

The chain has TRBV3-1 and TRBJ2-7; maybe TRBD2 (5 bases). Trimming took off 3 bases at V and 6 bases at J, with 15 bases between the two ends. The CDR3 is made up of 14 amino acids. Looked up from germline, CDR1 is LGHDT and CDR2 is YNNKEL (reference sequence). CDR3 in DNA: TGTGCCAGCAGCCACCCCCAGCGGTTGAGCGAGCAGTACTTC. Translation gives CASSHPQRLSEQYF.

This clonotype was observed a handful of times. The chain couples TRBV29-1 to TRBJ2-7; 7 nucleotides align to TRBD1. CDR3 length: 13 residues. V gave up 1 base and J gave up 2 bases; unmatched junction bases: 2. Looked up from germline, CDR1 is SQVTM and CDR2 is ANQGSEA. The CDR3 spells CSVEGDSPYEQYF. Here the CDR3 DNA reads TGCAGCGTTGAAGGGGACAGTCCCTACGAGCAGTACTTC.

A remark on this clonotype: One base away lies a much larger clone, so this may be a sequencing read error. The V and J genes are TRBV10-3 and TRBJ1-1, with 8 bases lining up with TRBD1. Germline V CDR1 and CDR2: ENHRY, SYGVKD. V shed 8 bases, J shed 2 bases, and the junction held 7 bases outside the gene matches. The CDR3 is made up of 14 amino acids. Written as DNA, the CDR3 is TGTGCCATCTCGGTGACAGGGGACAACACTGAAGCTTTCTTT. The encoded protein is CAISVTGDNTEAFF.

This chain joins TRBV28 and TRBJ1-1; weak D call: TRBD1 (5 bases). The ends were cut back, 5 bases at V and 11 bases at J, with 15 bases in the middle. The CDR3 has 12 residues. Germline CDR1 MDHEN, CDR2 SYDVKM. The CDR3 sequence is CASSRPGRRAFF. CDR3 coding DNA: TGTGCCAGCAGTCGACCGGGGCGCCGGGCTTTCTTT.

The chain is built from TRBV11-2 and TRBJ2-7, with 8 nucleotides matching TRBD1. Germline CDR1 reads SGHAT; CDR2 reads FQNNGV. Unmatched junction bases numbered 8, after V lost 6 bases and J lost 1 base. This CDR3 region has 15 residues. The CDR3 is CASSPLRGRSYEQYF. The CDR3 DNA sequence: TGTGCCAGCAGTCCTCTCAGGGGGCGATCCTACGAGCAGTACTTC.

This chain connects TRBV9 to TRBJ2-1; 9 nucleotides match TRBD1. CDR3 length: 14 amino acids. V was pared by 3 bases and J by 8 bases, with 6 bases of the junction left unmatched. Germline CDR1 reads SGDLS; CDR2 reads YYNGEE. The CDR3 region has the DNA TGTGCCAGCAGCGGACAGGGGGGTGGGGATGAGCAGTTCTTC. Its protein is CASSGQGGGDEQFF.

This clonotype was seen more than once but under ten times. J is TRBJ2-7 and V is TRBV30; D gene unclear. The CDR3 has 13 amino acids. The V end lost 4 bases, the J end lost 0 bases, and 10 bases lay between the germline ends. Per the germline V gene, CDR1 is GTSNPN and CDR2 is SVGIG (reference sequence). CDR3 in amino acids: CAWIKGSSYEQYF. The CDR3 coding sequence is TGTGCCTGGATCAAGGGCAGCTCCTACGAGCAGTACTTC.

This clonotype has more than one count but fewer than ten. The chain recombines TRBV7-8 with TRBJ2-1; no reliable D call. Germline V gene lookup returns CDR1 SGHVS and CDR2 FQNEAQ. This CDR3 has 15 residues. V lost 5 bases, J lost 8 bases, and 19 bases lay in between. The CDR3 DNA reads TGTGCCAGCAGCCCCCTGGGTCGTCGGTTCGATGAGCAGTTCTTC. Its translation: CASSPLGRRFDEQFF.

The sample holds a few counts of this clonotype. This may be a read error, as it is one base from a much larger clone. CDR3 in amino acids: CASTPGQVYGYTF. Written as DNA, the CDR3 is TGTGCCAGCACCCCCGGACAGGTCTATGGCTACACCTTC. V and J are TRBV28 and TRBJ1-2; 7 bases map to TRBD1. The germline CDR1 and CDR2 sequences are MDHEN and SYDVKM. The CDR3 covers 13 residues. V dropped 7 bases and J dropped 4; count of bases not matched to a gene: 6.

V gene TRBV12-3 or TRBV12-4 combines with J gene TRBJ1-2; D is undetermined. V dropped 6 bases and J dropped 0 bases, with 14 bases sitting between them. The CDR3 is 15 amino acids. The CDR3 protein is CASSYTALANYGYTF. In DNA form, the CDR3 reads TGTGCCAGCAGCTATACAGCCTTAGCTAACTATGGCTACACCTTC.